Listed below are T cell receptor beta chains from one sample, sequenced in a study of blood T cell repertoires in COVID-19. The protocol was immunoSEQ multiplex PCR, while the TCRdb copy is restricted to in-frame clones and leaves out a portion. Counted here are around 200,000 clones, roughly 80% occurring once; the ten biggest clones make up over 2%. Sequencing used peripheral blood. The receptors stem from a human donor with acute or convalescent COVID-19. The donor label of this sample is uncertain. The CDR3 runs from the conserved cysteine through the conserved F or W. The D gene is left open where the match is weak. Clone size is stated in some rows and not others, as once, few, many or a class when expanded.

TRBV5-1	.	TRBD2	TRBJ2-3	TGCGCCAGCAGCTTGGGGGGTACTAGCGGCACAGATACGCAGTATTTT	CASSLGGTSGTDTQYF
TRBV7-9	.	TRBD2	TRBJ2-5	TGTGCCAGCAGTTCCCGATTACTAGCGGGACCGTACCAAGAGACCCAGTACTTC	CASSSRLLAGPYQETQYF
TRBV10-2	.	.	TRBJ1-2	TGCGCCAGCAGCGGAGGGGCATCCGATGGCTACACCTTC	CASSGGASDGYTF
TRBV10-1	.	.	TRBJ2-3	TGCGCCAGCAGTGACAGCGGGCTTACGCAGTATTTT	CASSDSGLTQYF
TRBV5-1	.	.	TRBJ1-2	TGCGCCAGCAGCTTGGAAGGGGGAGAGTATGGCTACACCTTC	CASSLEGGEYGYTF
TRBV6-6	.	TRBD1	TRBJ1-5	TGTGCCAGCAGGCAACCGGGACAGGGACGAAATCAGCCCCAGCATTTT	CASRQPGQGRNQPQHF
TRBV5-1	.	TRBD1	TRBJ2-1	TGCGCCAGCAGCTTGCAGGGGGCATACAATGAGCAGTTCTTC	CASSLQGAYNEQFF
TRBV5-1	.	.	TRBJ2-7	TGCGCCAGCAGCTTGTCGAGAGCAGGGGTGGGCGAGCAGTACTTC	CASSLSRAGVGEQYF
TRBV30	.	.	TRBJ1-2	TGTGCCTGGAGTAACAGGGTGGATGGCTACACCTTC	CAWSNRVDGYTF
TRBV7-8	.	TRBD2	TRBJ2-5	TGTGCCAGCAGCTTAGCGCTCCTAGCGGGGGCCCAAGAGACCCAGTACTTC	CASSLALLAGAQETQYF
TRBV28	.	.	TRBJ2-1	TGTGCCAGCAGTTTAGAAGCCCAGGGCGGGGTAGGGCAGTTCTTC	CASSLEAQGGVGQFF
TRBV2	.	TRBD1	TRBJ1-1	TGTGCCAGCAGTGCGCAGGGGGCGAACACTGAAGCTTTCTTT	CASSAQGANTEAFF
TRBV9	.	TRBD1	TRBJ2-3	TGTGCCAGCAGCGTAGGGGACAGGGGAAGCACAGATACGCAGTATTTT	CASSVGDRGSTDTQYF
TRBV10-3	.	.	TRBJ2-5	TGTGCCATCAGGGATGGGTCTAGGGGCGAGACCCAGTACTTC	CAIRDGSRGETQYF
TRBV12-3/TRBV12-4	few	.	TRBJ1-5	TGTGCCAGCAGTACCCCCGCGCAGCCCCAGCATTTT	CASSTPAQPQHF
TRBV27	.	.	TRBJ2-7	TGTGCCAGCAGTTTAAGCTTGGAGCCCTACGAGCAGTACTTC	CASSLSLEPYEQYF
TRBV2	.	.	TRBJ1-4	TGTGCCAGCAACGGGGGGAGTTCTTATGAAAAACTGTTTTTT	CASNGGSSYEKLFF
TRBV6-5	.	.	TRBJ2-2	TGTGCCAGCAGTTACTACCGAAGCGCGAACACCGGGGAGCTGTTTTTT	CASSYYRSANTGELFF
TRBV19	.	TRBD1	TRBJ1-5	TGTGCCAGCCAGACGGAATCGGCAGGGGGACAGCCCCAGCATTTT	CASQTESAGGQPQHF
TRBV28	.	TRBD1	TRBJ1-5	TGTGCCAGCAACGTCCAGGGGGCCGGCAATCAGCCCCAGCATTTT	CASNVQGAGNQPQHF
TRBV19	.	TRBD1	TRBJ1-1	TGTGCCAGTAGTTCCCGGACAGGGGCAAGGTACACTGAAGCTTTCTTT	CASSSRTGARYTEAFF
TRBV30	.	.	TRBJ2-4	TGTGCCTGGAGTCCCGACCCTCGCGGGATTCAGTACTTC	CAWSPDPRGIQYF
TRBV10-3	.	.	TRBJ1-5	TGTGCCATCAGTGATGGAGGGACTGGGGAGCCCCAGCATTTT	CAISDGGTGEPQHF
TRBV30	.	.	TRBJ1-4	TGTGCCTGGGACCGGGCCCAGGGTGAAAAACTGTTTTTT	CAWDRAQGEKLFF
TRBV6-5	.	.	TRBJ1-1	TGTGCCAGCGGTCCGGGGGGTTGGGACACTGAAGCTTTCTTT	CASGPGGWDTEAFF
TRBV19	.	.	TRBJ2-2	TGTGCCAGTAGTACGGGGGTGGCCGGGGAGCTGTTTTTT	CASSTGVAGELFF
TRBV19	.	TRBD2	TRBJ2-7	TGTGCCAGTAGTCCTGGACTAGCGGGGGCGTACGAGCAGTACTTC	CASSPGLAGAYEQYF
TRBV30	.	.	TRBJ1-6	TGTGGCACGGGGGGCTGGGGTTCACCCCTCCACTTT	CGTGGWGSPLHF
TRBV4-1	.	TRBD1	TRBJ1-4	TGCGCCAGCAGCCAGATGGACAGGGAACTGTTTTTT	CASSQMDRELFF
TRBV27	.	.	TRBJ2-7	TGTGCCAGCAGCACTTACGGGCAGGGGATCCACTACGAGCAGTACTTC	CASSTYGQGIHYEQYF
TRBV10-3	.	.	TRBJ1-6	TGTGCCATCAGTGAGCCGTTACGCGATTCACCCCTCCACTTT	CAISEPLRDSPLHF
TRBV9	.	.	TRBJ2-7	TGTGCCAGCAGCGTAGGCGGGACAGTCCCCTACGAGCAGTACTTC	CASSVGGTVPYEQYF
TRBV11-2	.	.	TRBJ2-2	TGTGCCAGCAGCTTACAGGGTCCAACCGGGGAGCTGTTTTTT	CASSLQGPTGELFF
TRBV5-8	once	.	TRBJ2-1	TGTGCCAGCAGCTTGGGGAACAGGGTCCCGAGCTACAATGAGCAGTTCTTC	CASSLGNRVPSYNEQFF
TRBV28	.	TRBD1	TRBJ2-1	TGTGCCAGCAGGTCCTCCGGGACAGGTTTCGATGAGCAGTTCTTC	CASRSSGTGFDEQFF
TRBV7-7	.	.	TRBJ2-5	TGTGCTAGCAGCTTATTGGTGGGCAGACAAGAGACCCAGTACTTC	CASSLLVGRQETQYF
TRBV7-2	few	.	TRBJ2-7	TGTGCCAGCAGCTTAACTCCGCGATTGGAGCAGTACTTC	CASSLTPRLEQYF